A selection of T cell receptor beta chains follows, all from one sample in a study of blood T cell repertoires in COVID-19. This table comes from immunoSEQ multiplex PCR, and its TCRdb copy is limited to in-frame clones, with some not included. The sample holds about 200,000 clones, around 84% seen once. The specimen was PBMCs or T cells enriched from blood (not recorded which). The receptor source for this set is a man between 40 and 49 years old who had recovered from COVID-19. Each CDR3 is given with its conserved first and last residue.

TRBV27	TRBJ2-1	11	CASSFLSEQFF
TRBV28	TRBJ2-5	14	CASRTSGGGETQYF
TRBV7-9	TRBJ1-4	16	CASSWARDRGTEKLFF
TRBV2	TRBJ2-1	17	CASSPGTSGSSYNEQFF
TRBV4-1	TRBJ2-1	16	CASSQVSSGRYNEQFF
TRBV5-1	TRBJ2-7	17	CASSLVPNGLIPYEQYF
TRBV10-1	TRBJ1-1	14	CASSESFGKPEAFF
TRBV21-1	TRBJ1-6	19	CASSPQGGQGLTKDSPLHF
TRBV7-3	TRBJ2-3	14	CASRSTISTDTQYF
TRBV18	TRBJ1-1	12	CASSLSSGGAFF
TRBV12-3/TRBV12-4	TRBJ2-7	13	CASSLDLTYEQYF
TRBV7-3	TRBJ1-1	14	CASSAAGGNTEAFF
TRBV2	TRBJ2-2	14	CASNSGKGSGELFF
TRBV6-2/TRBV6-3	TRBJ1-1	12	CASSLMNTEAFF
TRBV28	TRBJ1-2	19	CASSSAFGTGQGENYGYTF
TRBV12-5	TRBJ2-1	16	CASGLRQGNMGNEQFF
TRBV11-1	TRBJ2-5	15	CASSLTGLTKETQYF
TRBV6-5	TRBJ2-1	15	CASTPLAGGYNEQFF
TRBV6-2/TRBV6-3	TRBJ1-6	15	CASSTREPGNSPLHF
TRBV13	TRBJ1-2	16	CASSLTADGVGHGYTF
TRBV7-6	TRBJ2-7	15	CASSLPGTGIYEQYF
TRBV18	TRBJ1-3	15	CASSPYRGTGNTIYF
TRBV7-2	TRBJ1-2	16	CASSTPSLLANYGYTF